The TCR beta chain under discussion was sequenced for a study of blood T cell repertoires in COVID-19. The germline V and J ends were trimmed by 2 bases and 6 bases, with 8 bases remaining between them. Per germline, CDR1 SEHNR and CDR2 FQNEAQ (reference sequence). The CDR3 is 12 residues long. Method: immunoSEQ multiplex PCR; TCRdb's copy keeps in-frame clones and lacks some. In the table there are about 190,000 clones, about nine tenths of which are singletons. This clone was counted a few times. Sequenced input: peripheral blood. The source is a man aged 70 or older with active or convalescent COVID-19. The J gene is TRBJ2-7, the V gene TRBV7-9; no definite D call. The chain's CDR3 is CASSLPAGEQYF. The CDR3 region has the DNA TGTGCCAGCAGCTTACCGGCAGGCGAGCAGTACTTC.